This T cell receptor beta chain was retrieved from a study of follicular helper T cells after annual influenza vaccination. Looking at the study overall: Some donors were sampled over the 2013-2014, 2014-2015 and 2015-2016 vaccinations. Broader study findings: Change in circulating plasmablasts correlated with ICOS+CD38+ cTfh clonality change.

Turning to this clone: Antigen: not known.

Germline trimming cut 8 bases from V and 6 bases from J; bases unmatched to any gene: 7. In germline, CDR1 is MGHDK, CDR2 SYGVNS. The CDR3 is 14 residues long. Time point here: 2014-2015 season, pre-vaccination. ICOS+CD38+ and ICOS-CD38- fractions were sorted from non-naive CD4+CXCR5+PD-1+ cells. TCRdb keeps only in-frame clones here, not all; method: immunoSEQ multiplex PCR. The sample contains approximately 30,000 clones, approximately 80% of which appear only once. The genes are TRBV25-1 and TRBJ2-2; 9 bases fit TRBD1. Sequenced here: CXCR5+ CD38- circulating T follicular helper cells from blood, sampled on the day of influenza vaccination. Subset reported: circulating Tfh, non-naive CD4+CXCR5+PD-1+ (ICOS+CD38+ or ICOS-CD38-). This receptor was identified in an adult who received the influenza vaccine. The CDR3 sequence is CASSRQGVAGELFF. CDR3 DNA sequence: TGTGCCAGCTCTCGACAGGGGGTGGCCGGGGAGCTGTTTTTT.